Sequencing of this T cell receptor beta chain was carried out in a study of T-cell reconstitution after alpha-beta-depleted transplantation in children. General study points: From surviving recipient T cells and thymic progenitors came the high day-60 TCRbeta diversity observed in some patients. Reportedly, roughly two months post-transplant, alpha-beta T cells arose from several hundred expanded graft clones. Diversity and T-cell counts at one year after transplant derived mostly from new T cells.

Unmatched junction bases numbered 6, after V lost 2 bases and J lost 5 bases. The CDR3 contains 15 residues. Germline V gene lookup returns CDR1 LGHNT and CDR2 FRNRAP. This clonotype has just a few counts. What it recognizes is unknown. Using unique molecular identifiers, the investigators prepared the TCRbeta library. In TCRdb, the PCR reads were re-called with MiXCR into one record per CDR3 protein. Of approximately 500,000 distinct CDR3 sequences listed, over 25% are singletons. Here the sequenced sample was PBMCs, taken before TCRalphabeta/CD19-depleted stem cell transplant. This clonotype was obtained from a boy in the first two years of life with Wiskott-Aldrich syndrome, due to receive a stem cell transplant. The rearrangement links TRBV12-5 to TRBJ2-5; TRBD1 agrees at 9 bases. For the CDR3, the DNA is TGTGCTAGTGGTTTGTACAGGGGGCTTGAGGAGACCCAGTACTTC. It codes for CASGLYRGLEETQYF.